These 24 T cell receptor beta chains were all obtained from the same sample, sequenced in a study of T cell repertoires in cytomegalovirus infection. Using its own MiXCR run on the reads, TCRdb lists one record per CDR3 protein. This table has around 450,000 distinct CDR3 sequences, under 40% appearing once. Sequencing was done on a sample of PBMCs. The receptors originated from a human donor in good health (CMV status not recorded). Some clones in this sample may be carry-over from other donors' samples.

This clonotype was recorded at least ten times. The J gene is TRBJ1-1, the V gene TRBV7-9; the match to TRBD1 covers 7 bases. V shed 6 bases and J 1 base; nucleotides not matched to a gene: 8. CDR3 length: 15 residues. CDR1 is SEHNR, CDR2 FQNEAQ, per germline (reference sequence). This CDR3 reads CASSLTGAGNTEAFF. The CDR3 DNA reads as TGTGCCAGCAGTCTAACAGGGGCTGGGAACACTGAAGCTTTCTTT.

This clonotype was seen repeatedly, ten times or more. The rearrangement joins TRBV7-2 to TRBJ2-4; D not resolved. Germline assignment: CDR1 SGHTA and CDR2 FQGNSA. With 0 bases removed from V and 0 bases from J, the gap between germline ends came to 3 bases. The length of the CDR3 is 14 residues. CDR3 sequence (DNA): TGTGCCAGCAGCTTAGCGGTAGCCAAAAACATTCAGTACTTC. It is translated as CASSLAVAKNIQYF.

This clonotype has at least ten counts. The V and J genes are TRBV7-2 and TRBJ2-3, with 11 bases lining up with TRBD1. Germline CDR1 and CDR2: SGHTA and FQGNSA. This CDR3 comprises 16 residues. V dropped 5 bases and J dropped 3; count of bases not matched to a gene: 7. The CDR3 nucleotides are TGTGCCAGCAGCCCGCTCGGACAGGGGGCAACAGATACGCAGTATTTT. Protein product: CASSPLGQGATDTQYF.

The V gene is TRBV25-1, the J gene TRBJ2-7; 11 nucleotides agree with TRBD1. The CDR3 totals 12 residues. Germline V gives CDR1 MGHDK, CDR2 SYGVNS. The DNA for the CDR3 is TGTCCAAGGGACAGGGGGAACTACGAGCAGTACTTC. It yields the protein CPRDRGNYEQYF.

The V gene is TRBV6-4, the J gene TRBJ2-3, with a possible D match to TRBD1 (6 bases). The germline CDR1 and CDR2 sequences are MRHNA and SNTAGT. The CDR3 spans 16 residues. With 6 bases removed from V and 4 bases from J, the gap between germline ends came to 20 bases. Here the CDR3 DNA reads TGTGCCAGCAGACAACACTTTCAGGGGCGGGCAGATACGCAGTATTTT. Residues: CASRQHFQGRADTQYF.

This chain links TRBV12-3 or TRBV12-4 with TRBJ2-1; 11 bases align to TRBD2. Trimming cost V 5 bases and J 14 bases; bases outside gene matches: 14. The CDR3 runs 15 residues. The CDR3: CASSPLAGGQREKFF. The CDR3 DNA reads as TGTGCCAGCAGTCCCTTAGCGGGGGGGCAGAGGGAGAAGTTCTTC.

The chain's CDR3 is CASSRVSGTGELFF. Written as DNA, the CDR3 is TGCGCCAGCAGCCGCGTTAGCGGGACCGGGGAGCTGTTTTTT. This chain uses TRBV4-1 with TRBJ2-2, with 7 bases identical to TRBD2. The J segment lost 5 bases and the V segment lost 4 bases, leaving 4 bases of the junction unmatched. The CDR3 covers 14 residues. Germline-derived CDR1 and CDR2 are MGHRA and YSYEKL.

This clonotype showed up just a few times. This chain connects TRBV4-1 to TRBJ1-2; no clear D. The V end was cut by 4 bases, the J end by 6 bases, with 15 bases between. Per the germline V gene, CDR1 is MGHRA and CDR2 is YSYEKL. The CDR3 spans 14 residues. The CDR3 bases are TGCGCCAGCAGCCCGAGCCCGGGTTACGATGGCTACACCTTC. Translated, it gives CASSPSPGYDGYTF.

This clonotype has a handful of counts. The chain has TRBV5-1 and TRBJ1-1; the D is unclear. Trimming removed 0 bases at V and 2 bases at J, with 8 bases between. CDR1 SGHRS and CDR2 YFSETQ come from the germline V gene. This CDR3 is built from 14 residues. The CDR3 sequence is CASSLVGDNTEAFF. The CDR3 nucleotides are TGCGCCAGCAGCTTGGTTGGGGATAACACTGAAGCTTTCTTT.

The table lists this clonotype with many counts. The DNA of the CDR3 is TGTGCCAGCAGCCTTCCGAAGTCAAATACGCAGTATTTT. This sequence encodes CASSLPKSNTQYF. This chain uses TRBV7-2 with TRBJ2-3; no firm D call. This CDR3 has 13 residues. V lost 5 bases, J lost 7 bases, and 13 bases lay in between. Looked up from germline, CDR1 is SGHTA and CDR2 is FQGNSA.

This chain joins TRBV5-3 and TRBJ2-3, with 10 bases fitting TRBD2. TRBV5-3 is filed as an ORF, its function uncertain. V was clipped by 8 bases and J by 1 base; unmatched bases: 19. This CDR3 region has 19 residues. The CDR3 loop is CASSGGGGGALGGTDTQYF. As DNA, the CDR3 is TGTGCCAGCAGCGGGGGGGGGGGGGGGGCCTTAGGTGGCACAGATACGCAGTATTTT.

This clonotype was detected only a few times. The chain carries TRBV4-2 and TRBJ1-5; D may be TRBD1 (5 bases). Germline V gene data show CDR1 as LGHNA and CDR2 as YNFKEQ. Between the trimmed V and J ends, which lost 4 bases and 3 bases, there was a span of 16 bases. The CDR3 extends over 16 amino acids. The CDR3 here is CASSRDSRGDNQPQHF. The CDR3 DNA is TGTGCCAGCAGCCGTGACAGCCGGGGGGACAATCAGCCCCAGCATTTT.

The genes are TRBV28 and TRBJ1-5; D is uncertain. The length of the CDR3 is 14 residues. Trimming left V 7 bases short and J 3 bases short, with 13 bases between. Germline V gene sequence: CDR1 MDHEN, CDR2 SYDVKM. CDR3 nucleotides: TGTGCCAGCACCGCTGGGAGAGTCAATCAGCCCCAGCATTTT. Translating gives CASTAGRVNQPQHF.

This rearrangement joins TRBV7-9 to TRBJ2-4; D possibly corresponds to TRBD2 (5 bases). The V end was cut by 4 bases, the J end by 2 bases, with 15 bases between. This CDR3 has 16 amino acids. Germline-derived CDR1 and CDR2 are SEHNR and FQNEAQ (reference sequence). This CDR3 reads CASSSLIGNSKNIQYF. CDR3 nucleotides: TGTGCCAGCAGCTCTTTGATCGGGAATTCCAAAAACATTCAGTACTTC.

This clonotype has ten or more counts. The chain joins TRBV7-9 to TRBJ2-7; D possibly corresponds to TRBD2 (6 bases). V lost 1 base and J lost 4, with 17 bases in between. The germline gives CDR1 SEHNR, CDR2 FQNEAQ (reference sequence). The CDR3 extends over 16 amino acids. The CDR3 nucleotides are TGTGCCAGCAGCTTAGACGCGGGGCCCCTGCGATACGAGCAGTACTTC. Translation: CASSLDAGPLRYEQYF.

The rearrangement uses TRBV12-3 or TRBV12-4 and TRBJ1-2; TRBD1 aligns across 7 bases. V lost 5 bases and J lost 5; bases outside the gene matches: 11. The length of the CDR3 is 15 residues. The CDR3 sequence is CASSRTTRDSYGYTF. The CDR3 DNA sequence: TGTGCCAGCAGTAGGACCACCCGGGACAGTTATGGCTACACCTTC.

This clonotype was picked up a small number of times. This chain connects TRBV11-2 to TRBJ1-4; 7 bases fit TRBD1. V dropped 5 bases and J dropped 3; count of bases not matched to a gene: 3. In germline, CDR1 is SGHAT, CDR2 FQNNGV. This CDR3 has 14 residues. The CDR3 coding sequence is TGTGCCAGCAGCGGGGACAGAGCTAATGAAAAACTGTTTTTT. Translating gives CASSGDRANEKLFF. The full variable domain, with the rest looked up from reference TRBV11-2 and TRBJ1-4, is EAGVAQSPRYKIIEKRQSVAFWCNPISGHATLYWYQQILGQGPKLLIQFQNNGVVDDSQLPKDRFSAERLKGVDSTLKIQPAKLEDSAVYLCASSGDRANEKLFFGSGTQLSVL.

V gene TRBV12-3 or TRBV12-4 combines with J gene TRBJ2-5, with D perhaps TRBD2 (5 bases). The CDR3 covers 14 residues. V lost 3 bases and J lost 4, with 12 bases in between. The chain's CDR3 is CASSLAPAGETQYF. DNA of the CDR3: TGTGCCAGCAGTTTGGCCCCGGCGGGAGAGACCCAGTACTTC.

Comment on this clonotype: A single base separates this from a much larger clone, so it may be a read error. J is TRBJ2-7 and V is TRBV7-8, with TRBD1 identical over 9 bases. The CDR3 extends over 15 amino acids. J lost 3 bases, V lost 2 bases, and 5 bases had no gene match. Germline CDR1 is SGHVS and CDR2 is FQNEAQ. CDR3 bases: TGTGCCAGCAGCTTACCGGACAGGGGTATCTACGAGCAGTACTTC. This encodes CASSLPDRGIYEQYF.

The sample holds a few counts of this clonotype. The rearrangement links TRBV5-4 to TRBJ2-2; 10 nucleotides agree with TRBD1. The CDR3 consists of 17 residues. Germline CDR1 SGHNT, CDR2 YYREEE (reference sequence). V shed 7 bases and J 4 bases; nucleotides not matched to a gene: 13. Here the CDR3 reads CASGTGTGAVGTGELFF. The DNA for the CDR3 is TGTGCCAGCGGCACCGGGACAGGGGCCGTTGGCACCGGGGAGCTGTTTTTT.

This clonotype came up a few times. The genes are TRBV19 and TRBJ2-1; 10 nucleotides agree with TRBD1. This CDR3 region has 16 residues. V was clipped by 5 bases and J by 5 bases; unmatched bases: 9. Germline CDR1 reads LNHDA; CDR2 reads SQIVND (reference sequence). The CDR3 region is CASSSLPGQGNNEQFF. CDR3 DNA sequence: TGTGCCAGTAGTTCCCTACCGGGACAGGGGAACAATGAGCAGTTCTTC.

The gene calls are TRBV3-1 and TRBJ2-7; D not certain. Per the germline V gene, CDR1 is LGHDT and CDR2 is YNNKEL (reference sequence). The CDR3 spans 12 residues. The V end lost 4 bases, the J end lost 5 bases, and 9 bases lay between the germline ends. In DNA form, the CDR3 reads TGTGCCAGCAGCCCTAATCAGGACGAGCAGTACTTC. It specifies CASSPNQDEQYF.

In this sample, this clonotype turned up once. Without the conserved terminal phenylalanine or tryptophan, this CDR3 likely stems from a read error. The chain links TRBV7-6 to TRBJ1-5; D is unclear. Trimming took off 6 bases at V and 4 bases at J, with 16 bases between the two ends. CDR1 and CDR2 from the germline V gene are SGHVS and FNYEAQ. The CDR3 has 15 residues. DNA of the CDR3: TGTGCCAGCAGTAGAAATGATAATAGAAATCAGCCCCAGCATTCG. Translated: CASSRNDNRNQPQHS.

The chain has TRBV7-6 and TRBJ2-7; D is possibly TRBD1 or TRBD2 (7 bases each). Germline CDR1 reads SGHVS; CDR2 reads FNYEAQ. Trimming cost V 1 base and J 7 bases, with 17 bases left between them. This CDR3 is built from 15 residues. The CDR3 DNA reads as TGTGCCAGCAGCTTAGACTCAGGGGGGGGAGTGGAGCAGTACTTC. Its protein is CASSLDSGGGVEQYF. Filled out from reference TRBV7-6 and TRBJ2-7, the complete variable domain reads GAGVSQSPRYKVTKRGQDVALRCDPISGHVSLYWYRQALGQGPEFLTYFNYEAQQDKSGLPNDRFSAERPEGSISTLTIQRTEQRDSAMYRCASSLDSGGGVEQYFGPGTRLTVT.